This TCR beta chain appears in the sequencing data of a study of cytomegalovirus exposure and HLA in healthy donors. PCR used 60 Vbeta primers and 13 Jbeta primers. The method was immunoSEQ multiplex PCR; TCRdb's version includes in-frame clones alone and lacks a portion of them. The profile shows about 170,000 clones, under 80% of them singletons. To note about this clone: The antigen remains undetermined.

Study results and limitations: Over 15,000 TCR beta sequences were associated with HLA alleles at 0.05 false discovery rate in a later analysis. Relative to the roughly 640-donor mean, N-insertions were reportedly fewer in an Asian-associated ancestry cluster in a later analysis.

Germline values: CDR1 SGDLS, CDR2 YYNGEE. Trimming cost V 3 bases and J 7 bases, with 25 bases left between them. The CDR3 is made up of 18 amino acids. The chain couples TRBV9 to TRBJ2-2, with D perhaps TRBD2 (7 bases). The origin of this receptor is a female donor in good health and CMV-seronegative. The sample consisted of PBMCs. The CDR3 sequence: CASSGGVRMGGPGGELFF. CDR3 sequence (DNA): TGTGCCAGCAGCGGAGGGGTCCGGATGGGGGGGCCTGGCGGGGAGCTGTTTTTT.